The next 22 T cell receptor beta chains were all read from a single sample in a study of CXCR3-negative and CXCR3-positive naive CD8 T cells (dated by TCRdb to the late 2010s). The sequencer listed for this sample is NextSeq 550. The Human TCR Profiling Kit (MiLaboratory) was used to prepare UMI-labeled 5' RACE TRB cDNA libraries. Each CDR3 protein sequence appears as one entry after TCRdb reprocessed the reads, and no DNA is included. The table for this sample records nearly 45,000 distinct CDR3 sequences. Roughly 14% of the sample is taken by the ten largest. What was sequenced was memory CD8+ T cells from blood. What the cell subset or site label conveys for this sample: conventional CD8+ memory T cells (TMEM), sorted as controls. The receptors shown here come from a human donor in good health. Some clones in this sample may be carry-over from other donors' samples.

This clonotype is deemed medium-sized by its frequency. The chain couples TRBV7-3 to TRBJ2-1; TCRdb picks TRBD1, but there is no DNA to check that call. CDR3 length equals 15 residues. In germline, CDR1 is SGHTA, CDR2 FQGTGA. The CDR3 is CASSLTGQGFHEQFF.

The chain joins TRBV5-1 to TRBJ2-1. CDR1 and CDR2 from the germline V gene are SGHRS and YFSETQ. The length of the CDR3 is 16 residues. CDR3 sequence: CASSLEAQGAYNEQFF. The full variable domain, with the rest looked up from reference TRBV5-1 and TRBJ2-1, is KAGVTQTPRYLIKTRGQQVTLSCSPISGHRSVSWYQQTPGQGLQFLFEYFSETQRNKGNFPGRFSGRQFSNSRSEMNVSTLELGDSALYLCASSLEAQGAYNEQFFGPGTRLTVL.

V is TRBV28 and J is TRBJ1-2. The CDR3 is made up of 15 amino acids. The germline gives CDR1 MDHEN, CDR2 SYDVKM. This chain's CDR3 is CASSLVRNWNYGYTF.

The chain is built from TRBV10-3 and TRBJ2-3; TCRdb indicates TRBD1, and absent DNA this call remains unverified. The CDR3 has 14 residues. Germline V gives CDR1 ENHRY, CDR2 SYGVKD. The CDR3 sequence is CAIRDRGSADTQYF.

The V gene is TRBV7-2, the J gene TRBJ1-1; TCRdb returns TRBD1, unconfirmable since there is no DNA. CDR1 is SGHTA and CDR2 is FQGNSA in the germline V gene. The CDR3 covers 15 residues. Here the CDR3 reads CASSLVQGTLPEAFF.

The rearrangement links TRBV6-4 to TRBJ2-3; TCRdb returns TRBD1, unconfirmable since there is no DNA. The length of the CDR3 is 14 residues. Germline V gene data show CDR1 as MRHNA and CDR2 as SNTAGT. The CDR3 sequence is CASSRQGGTDTQYF.

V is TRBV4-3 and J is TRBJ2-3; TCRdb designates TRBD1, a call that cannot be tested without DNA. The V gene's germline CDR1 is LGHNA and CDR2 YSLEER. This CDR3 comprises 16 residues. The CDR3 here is CASSQGRATGGDTQYF.

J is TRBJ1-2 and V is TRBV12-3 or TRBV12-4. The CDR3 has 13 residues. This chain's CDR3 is CASSPTASYGYTF.

The CDR3 loop reads CASSPIRGTGANVLTF. The V gene is TRBV4-2, the J gene TRBJ2-6; TCRdb indicates TRBD1, and absent DNA this call remains unverified. In germline, CDR1 is LGHNA, CDR2 YNFKEQ. The CDR3 is 16 amino acids.

The chain's CDR3 is CASSGHSSSGTVSYEQYF. The V and J genes are TRBV12-3 or TRBV12-4 and TRBJ2-7; TCRdb's assignment of TRBD1 cannot be checked, as there is no DNA. The CDR3 sequence is 18 residues long.

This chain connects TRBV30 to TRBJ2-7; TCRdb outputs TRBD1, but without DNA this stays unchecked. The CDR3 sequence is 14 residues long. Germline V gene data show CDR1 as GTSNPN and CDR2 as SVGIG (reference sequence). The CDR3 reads CAWSEATAKLGQYF.

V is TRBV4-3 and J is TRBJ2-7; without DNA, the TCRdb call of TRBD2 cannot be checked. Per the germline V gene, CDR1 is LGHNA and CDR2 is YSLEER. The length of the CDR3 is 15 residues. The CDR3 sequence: CASSHLAGPDHEQYF.

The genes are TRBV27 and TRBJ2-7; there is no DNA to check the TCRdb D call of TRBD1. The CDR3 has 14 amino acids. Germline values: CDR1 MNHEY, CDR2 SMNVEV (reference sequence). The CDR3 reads CASSSSTGIYEQYF.

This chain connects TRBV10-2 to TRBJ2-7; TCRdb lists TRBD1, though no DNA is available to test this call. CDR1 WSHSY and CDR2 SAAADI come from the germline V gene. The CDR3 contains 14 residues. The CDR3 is CASSQGTGAYEQYF.

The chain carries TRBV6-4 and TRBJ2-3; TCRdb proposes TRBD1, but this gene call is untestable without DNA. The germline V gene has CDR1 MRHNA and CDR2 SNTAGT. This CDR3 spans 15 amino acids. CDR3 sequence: CASSDGLGGPDTRYF.

The CDR3 loop is CSVEWTGRNTEAFF. The rearrangement joins TRBV29-1 to TRBJ1-1; TCRdb proposes TRBD1, but this gene call is untestable without DNA. The germline gives CDR1 SQVTM, CDR2 ANQGSEA. The CDR3 totals 14 residues.

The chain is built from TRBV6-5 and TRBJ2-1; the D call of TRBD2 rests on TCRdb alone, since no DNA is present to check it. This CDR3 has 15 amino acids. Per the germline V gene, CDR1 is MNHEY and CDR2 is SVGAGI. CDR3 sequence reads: CASRVGLAGGPTQFF.

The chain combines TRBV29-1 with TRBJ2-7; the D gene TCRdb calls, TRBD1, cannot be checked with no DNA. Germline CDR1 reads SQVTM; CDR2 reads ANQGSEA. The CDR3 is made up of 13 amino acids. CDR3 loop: CSAGGGGRNEQYF.

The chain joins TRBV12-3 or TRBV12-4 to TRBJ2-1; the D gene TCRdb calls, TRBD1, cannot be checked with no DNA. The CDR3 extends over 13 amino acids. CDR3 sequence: CASSLAPGHEQFF.

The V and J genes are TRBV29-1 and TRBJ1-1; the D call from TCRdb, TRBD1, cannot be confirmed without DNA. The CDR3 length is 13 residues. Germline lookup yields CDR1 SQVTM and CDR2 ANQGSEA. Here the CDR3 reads CSVLRQTNTEAFF.

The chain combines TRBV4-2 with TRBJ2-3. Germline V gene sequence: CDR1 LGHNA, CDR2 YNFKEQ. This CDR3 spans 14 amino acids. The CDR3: CASSQVVFTDTQYF.

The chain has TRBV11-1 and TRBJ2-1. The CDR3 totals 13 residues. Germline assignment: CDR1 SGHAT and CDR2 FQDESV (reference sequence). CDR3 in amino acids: CASSPNNYNEQFF.